This T cell receptor (beta chain) was documented in a study of blood T cell repertoires in COVID-19. About the research overall: COVID-19 samples, acute and convalescent, were from the United States, Italy and Spain. PBMCs, B-cell-depleted T cells, or T cells provided the cDNA or gDNA that made up the material.

In the study's own analysis: Estimates of nucleated cell counts were drawn from the amplification of reference gene primers. Libraries were prepared by immunoSEQ multiplex PCR; TCRdb keeps only in-frame clonotypes and omits some of them. The V and J calls and clone size are taken from that table; D and trimming were inferred from the DNA. The data show tens of thousands of clones, with about nine tenths seen just once and approximately 17% held by the top ten. The CDR3 is made up of 17 amino acids. Germline CDR1 and CDR2: SGHDT and YYEEEE. J gave up 7 bases and V 1 base, and 7 bases lay outside the gene matches.

The material sequenced was peripheral blood. The origin of this receptor is a woman of 80 years or more with acute or convalescent COVID-19. V gene TRBV5-6 combines with J gene TRBJ1-6, with TRBD1 matching 11 bases. CDR3: CASSLPRDRGGNSPLHF. The CDR3 DNA sequence: TGTGCCAGCAGCTTGCCCCGGGACAGGGGGGGCAATTCACCCCTCCACTTT.